The entry below gives a single T cell receptor (beta chain) sequence along with its context. Germline CDR1 and CDR2: MNHNS and SASEGT. Trimming removed 0 bases at V and 7 bases at J, with 15 bases between. The CDR3 extends over 16 amino acids. This record belongs to a study of T cell changes during pregnancy in multiple sclerosis. TCRdb keeps only in-frame clones here, not all; method: immunoSEQ multiplex PCR. This repertoire shows 15,000 to 20,000 clones, roughly 83% found once; its top ten account for around 17%. The rearrangement uses TRBV6-1 and TRBJ2-2; D is perhaps TRBD2 (7 bases). The sequenced sample was CD8+ T cells from peripheral blood mononuclear cells, obtained in the third trimester of pregnancy. The clonotype was recovered from a female donor in good health, enrolled as a control in a pregnancy study. The CDR3 spells CASSEAPGQRGGELFF. Here the CDR3 DNA reads TGTGCCAGCAGTGAAGCGCCCGGACAGCGGGGCGGGGAGCTGTTTTTT.